Only a few counts were recorded for the clone carrying this T cell receptor (beta chain). What it binds is not known. The CDR3 is 16 amino acids. Trimming removed 5 bases from V and 3 bases from J, with 17 bases in between. Germline V CDR1 and CDR2: SGHAT, FQDESV (reference sequence). Quantitative barcoded 5'-RACE was used to prepare TCR beta libraries. TCRdb used MiXCR to reprocess the 5' RACE reads, holding one entry per CDR3 protein. In the table there are around 210,000 distinct CDR3 sequences, 7.5% to 9.5% of which are singletons. The sample comes from a study of CD8 T cells in ankylosing spondylitis. Overall study results and limits: Disease-linked clones reportedly showed significant enrichment in matched ankylosing spondylitis synovial fluid. Previously reported in reactive arthritis synovial fluid and blood were some of the motif variants. Seven to nine highly homologous variants formed a TCR beta motif that appeared characteristic of ankylosing spondylitis blood.

The origin of this receptor is a female donor with ankylosing spondylitis or in good health (not recorded which). J is TRBJ2-1 and V is TRBV11-1, with no clear D. Sequencing used blood, either unsorted or a sorted T cell fraction (not recorded which). Written as DNA, the CDR3 is TGTGCCAGCAGCCCCACGGTAGACCTAAACTACAATGAGCAGTTCTTC. This gives the protein CASSPTVDLNYNEQFF.